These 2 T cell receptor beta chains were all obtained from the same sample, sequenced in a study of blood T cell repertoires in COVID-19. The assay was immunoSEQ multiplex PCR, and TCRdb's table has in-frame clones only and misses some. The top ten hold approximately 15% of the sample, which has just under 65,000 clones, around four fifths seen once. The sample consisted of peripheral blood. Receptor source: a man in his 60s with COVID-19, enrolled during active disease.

CDR3 DNA sequence: TGTGCCAGCAGTTACTTACCGGGAAACTCTAATAGCAATCAGCCCCAGCATTTT. Amino acid sequence: CASSYLPGNSNSNQPQHF. J is TRBJ1-5 and V is TRBV6-2 or TRBV6-3; D not certain. From germline, CDR1 is MNHEY and CDR2 SVGEGT. Trimming removed 1 base at V and 0 bases at J, with 16 bases between. The CDR3 runs to 18 residues.

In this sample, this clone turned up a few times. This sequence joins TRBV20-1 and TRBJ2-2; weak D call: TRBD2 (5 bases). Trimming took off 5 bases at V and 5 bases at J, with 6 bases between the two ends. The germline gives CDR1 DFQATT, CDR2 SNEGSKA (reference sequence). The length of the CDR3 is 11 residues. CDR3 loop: CSAPGTGELFF. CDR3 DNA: TGCAGTGCTCCGGGGACCGGGGAGCTGTTTTTT.